This T cell receptor (beta chain) was captured by sequencing in a study of glioma-infiltrating T cells after dendritic cell vaccination. About the research overall: Samples are from glioblastoma patients in Phase I and II dendritic cell vaccine trials. Autologous tumor lysate was loaded overnight onto monocyte-derived dendritic cells grown less than 8 days with IL-4 and GM-CSF. Study outcomes and limitations: Survival was not directly related to TCR clonality in these patients. Few patients contributed both blood and tumor specimens.

Germline CDR1 is LNHDA and CDR2 is SQIVND (reference sequence). V was clipped by 5 bases and J by 1 base; unmatched bases: 6. The CDR3 loop spans 16 amino acids. Comment on this clone: No antigen is known for it.

Some clones are missing from TCRdb's copy, which holds only in-frame ones; the method was immunoSEQ multiplex PCR. The table shows 40,000 or so clones, with just under 85% occurring only once. The sequence was obtained from a human donor with glioblastoma. V gene TRBV19 combines with J gene TRBJ1-1; 11 bases fit TRBD1. Source: blood, taken before dendritic cell vaccination. CDR3 coding DNA: TGTGCCAGTAGTCGGACAGGGGGCAATAGGAACACTGAAGCTTTCTTT. The encoded protein is CASSRTGGNRNTEAFF.